A single sample gave rise to the 18 T cell receptor beta chains below, sequenced in a study of chronic HIV infection and antiretroviral therapy. TCRdb fed the 5' RACE reads into MiXCR, producing one record per CDR3 protein. Of approximately 30,000 distinct CDR3 sequences listed, over 7% are singletons. The sequenced sample was peripheral blood. These receptors were obtained from an adult who had HIV and had not received antiretroviral therapy, or was an uninfected healthy control (not recorded which).

There are a few counts of this clonotype. The gene calls are TRBV27 and TRBJ1-5; D perhaps matches TRBD1 (6 bases). The germline V gene has CDR1 MNHEY and CDR2 SMNVEV (reference sequence). The CDR3 contains 15 residues. Trimming cost V 2 bases and J 11 bases, with 19 bases left between them. Written as DNA, the CDR3 is TGTGCCAGCAGTTTACTAGGGGGAGACTGGTCCGCCCAGCATTTT. Its protein is CASSLLGGDWSAQHF.

The chain combines TRBV11-1 with TRBJ2-7, with TRBD2 matching over 7 bases. The CDR3 has 15 amino acids. With 3 bases clipped from V and 4 bases from J, the junction kept 9 bases outside the gene matches. CDR1 is SGHAT and CDR2 is FQDESV in the germline V gene (reference sequence). The CDR3 DNA reads TGTGCCAGCAGCTTTGCGGGAGAAGTGCGGTACGAGCAGTACTTC. It is translated as CASSFAGEVRYEQYF.

This clonotype was recorded many times. V gene TRBV29-1 combines with J gene TRBJ2-3, with D possibly matching TRBD2 (6 bases). The CDR3 covers 13 residues. The germline V and J ends were trimmed by 1 base and 3 bases, with 8 bases remaining between them. In germline, CDR1 is SQVTM, CDR2 ANQGSEA. This CDR3 reads CSVEVAGTDTQYF. In nucleotides, the CDR3 is TGCAGCGTTGAAGTGGCGGGAACAGATACGCAGTATTTT.

The V and J genes are TRBV7-9 and TRBJ2-6, with TRBD2 as a possible D gene (5 bases). The CDR3 has 16 residues. Germline CDR1 and CDR2: SEHNR and FQNEAQ (reference sequence). V lost 1 base, J lost 2 bases, and 9 bases lay in between. CDR3 nucleotide sequence: TGTGCCAGCAGCTTAGATGCGGGCGCTGGGGCCAACGTCCTGACTTTC. It codes for CASSLDAGAGANVLTF.

In this sample, this clonotype turned up many times. The chain recombines TRBV18 with TRBJ2-7, with D perhaps TRBD2 (5 bases). Germline V gene lookup returns CDR1 KGHSH and CDR2 LQKENI. Between the trimmed V and J ends, which lost 0 bases and 3 bases, there was a span of 6 bases. This CDR3 has 13 amino acids. CDR3 loop: CASSPPSGYEQYF. CDR3 DNA: TGTGCCAGCTCACCACCGAGCGGCTACGAGCAGTACTTC.

Comments on this clonotype: A read error is possible here, since a much larger clone lies one base away. This chain joins TRBV9 and TRBJ1-3, with a weak D call TRBD1 (6 bases). CDR3 length equals 14 residues. V dropped 6 bases and J dropped 4 bases, with 14 bases sitting between them. In germline, CDR1 is SGDLS, CDR2 YYNGEE. CDR3: CASMEGVKGNTIYF. In DNA form, the CDR3 reads TGTGCCAGCATGGAGGGGGTGAAAGGAAACACCATATATTTT.

The V gene is TRBV29-1, the J gene TRBJ1-2, with a weak D call TRBD1 (5 bases). Trimming shortened V by 0 bases and J by 8 bases, and 13 bases separated the two germline ends. Germline lookup yields CDR1 SQVTM and CDR2 ANQGSEA. The CDR3 spans 13 residues. The CDR3 coding sequence is TGCAGCGTTGAAGATGTTGGGGGGAAGGGCTACACCTTC. Encoded protein: CSVEDVGGKGYTF.

This clonotype was seen a few times. This sequence joins TRBV7-2 and TRBJ2-3; the match to TRBD2 covers 10 bases. The CDR3 is 15 residues long. Germline V gives CDR1 SGHTA, CDR2 FQGNSA. V trimming: 3 bases; J trimming: 5 bases; junction bases outside the gene matches: 5. In DNA form, the CDR3 reads TGTGCCAGCAGCTTGAGCGGGAGGGTGCAAGATACGCAGTATTTT. Translation: CASSLSGRVQDTQYF.

At least ten counts were recorded for this clonotype. This chain uses TRBV7-8 with TRBJ1-4, with 7 bases matching TRBD1. The CDR3 totals 14 residues. V shed 6 bases and J 6 bases; nucleotides not matched to a gene: 7. Germline V CDR1 and CDR2: SGHVS, FQNEAQ. The CDR3 here is CASSVTGSDEKLFF. The CDR3 bases are TGTGCCAGCAGTGTGACAGGGTCGGATGAAAAACTGTTTTTT. Drawing the rest from reference TRBV7-8 and TRBJ1-4, the complete variable domain is GAGVSQSPRYKVAKRGQDVALRCDPISGHVSLFWYQQALGQGPEFLTYFQNEAQLDKSGLPSDRFFAERPEGSVSTLKIQRTQQEDSAVYLCASSVTGSDEKLFFGSGTQLSVL.

At least ten counts were recorded for this clonotype. The J gene is TRBJ2-7, the V gene TRBV7-9, with D uncertain. This CDR3 is 12 amino acids long. V gave up 4 bases and J gave up 2 bases, with 6 bases separating them. CDR1 and CDR2 (germline): SEHNR, FQNEAQ (reference sequence). The CDR3 nucleotides read TGTGCCAGCAGCTACCGACCCTACGAGCAGTACTTC. This codes for CASSYRPYEQYF.

The chain recombines TRBV2 with TRBJ1-1, with TRBD1 as a possible D gene (5 bases). This CDR3 has 15 amino acids. The V gene's germline CDR1 is SNHLY and CDR2 FYNNEI. V lost 6 bases to trimming and J lost 0 bases, with 14 bases between them. This CDR3 is CASRDNKGMNTEAFF. The DNA for the CDR3 is TGTGCCAGCAGGGATAACAAGGGGATGAACACTGAAGCTTTCTTT.

This clonotype appeared a few times. The chain carries TRBV11-2 and TRBJ1-1; 7 bases map to TRBD1. The germline CDR1 and CDR2 sequences are SGHAT and FQNNGV. The CDR3 totals 17 residues. V shed 1 base and J 1 base; nucleotides not matched to a gene: 9. The CDR3 here is CASSLGRGGRENTEAFF. In DNA form, the CDR3 reads TGTGCCAGCAGCTTAGGTAGAGGGGGCAGGGAGAACACTGAAGCTTTCTTT.

The rearrangement links TRBV29-1 to TRBJ2-4; 7 nucleotides align to TRBD1. The CDR3 covers 14 residues. The V segment lost 7 bases and the J segment 8 bases; nucleotides outside the gene matches: 14. CDR1 SQVTM and CDR2 ANQGSEA come from the germline V gene. CDR3: CSAVPGTASDIQYF. The CDR3 DNA reads TGCAGCGCCGTTCCCGGGACAGCAAGTGACATTCAGTACTTC.

This chain's CDR3 is CASTYAGQPQHF. Here the CDR3 DNA reads TGTGCCAGCACTTACGCCGGTCAGCCCCAGCATTTT. The V call is TRBV2, the J call TRBJ1-5; unclear D gene. Germline values: CDR1 SNHLY, CDR2 FYNNEI. The CDR3 covers 12 residues. V lost 7 bases to trimming and J lost 6 bases, with 10 bases between them.

The V and J genes are TRBV30 and TRBJ2-7; D perhaps matches TRBD1 (5 bases). CDR3 length: 12 amino acids. Germline loops: CDR1 GTSNPN, CDR2 SVGIG (reference sequence). The V end was cut by 0 bases, the J end by 7 bases, with 10 bases between. CDR3 sequence (DNA): TGTGCCTGGAGTGTACAGGTGGGAGAGCAGTACTTC. It encodes CAWSVQVGEQYF.

This chain links TRBV10-1 with TRBJ2-1; D is perhaps TRBD1 or TRBD2 (6 bases each). The germline CDR1 and CDR2 sequences are WNHNN and SYGVQD (reference sequence). The CDR3 is 17 residues long. Trimming removed 3 bases from V and 0 bases from J, with 15 bases in between. In DNA, the CDR3 is TGCGCCAGCAGTGACCCCTCGGGGGCGAGCTCCTACAATGAGCAGTTCTTC. This translates into CASSDPSGASSYNEQFF.

This sequence joins TRBV29-1 and TRBJ2-1; 9 nucleotides line up with TRBD2. Trimming removed 2 bases from V and 3 bases from J; junction bases left unmatched: 5. Germline CDR1 is SQVTM and CDR2 is ANQGSEA. This CDR3 has 15 residues. The DNA for the CDR3 is TGCAGCGTTGAATGGGGCGGGGGGGACTACAATGAGCAGTTCTTC. Translating it yields CSVEWGGGDYNEQFF.

This clonotype was picked up many times. The V gene is TRBV6-2 or TRBV6-3, the J gene TRBJ2-1, with 7 bases matching TRBD2. The CDR3 length is 17 residues. From germline, CDR1 is MNHEY and CDR2 SVGEGT. V dropped 6 bases and J dropped 7; count of bases not matched to a gene: 18. The DNA of the CDR3 is TGTGCCAGCAGCCCCCCGAGGGGCGGGGGAGGGGTGAATGAGCAGTTCTTC. It translates to CASSPPRGGGGVNEQFF.